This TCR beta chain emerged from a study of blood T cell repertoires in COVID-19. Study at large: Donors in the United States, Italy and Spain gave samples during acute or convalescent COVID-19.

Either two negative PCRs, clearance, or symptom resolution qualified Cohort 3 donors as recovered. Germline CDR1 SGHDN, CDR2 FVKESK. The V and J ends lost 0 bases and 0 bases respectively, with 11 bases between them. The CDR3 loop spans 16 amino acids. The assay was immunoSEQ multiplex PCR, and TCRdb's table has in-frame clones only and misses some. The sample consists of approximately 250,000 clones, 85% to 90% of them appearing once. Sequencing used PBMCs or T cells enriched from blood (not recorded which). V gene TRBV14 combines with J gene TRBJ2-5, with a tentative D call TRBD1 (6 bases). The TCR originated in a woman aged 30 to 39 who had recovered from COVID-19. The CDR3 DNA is TGTGCCAGCAGCCAAGAAACAGGGTTGTACCAAGAGACCCAGTACTTC. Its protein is CASSQETGLYQETQYF.